This record looks at one T cell receptor (beta chain) sequence and its context. What it binds is unknown. The CDR3 length is 17 residues. Germline V lookup: CDR1 MNHEY, CDR2 SMNVEV (reference sequence). V gave up 5 bases and J gave up 0 bases; unmatched junction bases: 8. These data come from a study of cytomegalovirus exposure and HLA in healthy donors. Study outcomes and limitations: Most of the TCR beta V segments (in an earlier analysis) were productive either about 90% or about 30% of the time. For TCR beta chains, V- and J-gene trimming was later linked to a missense DCLRE1C variant.

Use of 60 Vbeta and 13 Jbeta primers characterized the PCR. Clones were read by immunoSEQ multiplex PCR, and TCRdb kept only the in-frame ones, dropping some. The table records roughly 130,000 clones, roughly four fifths of them present only once. V usage is TRBV27 and J usage is TRBJ2-1; 9 positions agree with TRBD2. Input material: PBMCs. The sequence derives from a woman in her forties in good health and CMV-seropositive. The CDR3 DNA follows: TGTGCCAGCAGTCCCTGGACTAGCGCCAGCTCCTACAATGAGCAGTTCTTC. Protein product: CASSPWTSASSYNEQFF.